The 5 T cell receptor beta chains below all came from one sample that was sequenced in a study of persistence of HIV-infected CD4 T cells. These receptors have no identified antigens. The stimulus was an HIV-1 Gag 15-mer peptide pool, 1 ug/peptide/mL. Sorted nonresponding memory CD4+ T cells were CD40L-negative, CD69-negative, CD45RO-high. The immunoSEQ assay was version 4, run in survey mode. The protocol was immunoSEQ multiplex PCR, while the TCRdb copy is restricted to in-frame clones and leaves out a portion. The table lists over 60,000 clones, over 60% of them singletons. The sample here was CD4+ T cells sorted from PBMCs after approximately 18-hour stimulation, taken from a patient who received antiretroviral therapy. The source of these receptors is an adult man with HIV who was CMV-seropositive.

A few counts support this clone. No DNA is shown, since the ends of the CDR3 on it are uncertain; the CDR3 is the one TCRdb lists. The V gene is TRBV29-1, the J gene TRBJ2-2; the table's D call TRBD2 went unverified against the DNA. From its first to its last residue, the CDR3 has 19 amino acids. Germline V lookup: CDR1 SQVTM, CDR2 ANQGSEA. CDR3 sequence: CSVERWGLAGGRTPGSCFF.

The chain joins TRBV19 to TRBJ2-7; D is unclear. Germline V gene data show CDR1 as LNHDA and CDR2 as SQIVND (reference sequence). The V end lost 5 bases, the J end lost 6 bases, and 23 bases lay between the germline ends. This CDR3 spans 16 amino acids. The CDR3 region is CASSLSRPGSTLEQYF. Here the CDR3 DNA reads TGTGCCAGTAGTCTCTCACGTCCCGGGTCGACCCTCGAGCAGTACTTC.

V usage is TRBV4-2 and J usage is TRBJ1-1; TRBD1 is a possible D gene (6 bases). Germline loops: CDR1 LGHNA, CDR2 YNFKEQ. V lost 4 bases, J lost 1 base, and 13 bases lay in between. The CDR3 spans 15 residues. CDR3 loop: CASSPRTDGNTEAFF. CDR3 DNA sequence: TGTGCCAGCAGCCCCCGGACAGACGGGAACACTGAAGCTTTCTTT.

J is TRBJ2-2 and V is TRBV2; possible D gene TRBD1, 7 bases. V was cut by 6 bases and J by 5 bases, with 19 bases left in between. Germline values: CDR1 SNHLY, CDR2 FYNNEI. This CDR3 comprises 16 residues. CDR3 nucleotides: TGTGCCAGCAGAAGGCAGGGGGGTCTGAGGACCGGGGAGCTGTTTTTT. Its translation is CASRRQGGLRTGELFF.

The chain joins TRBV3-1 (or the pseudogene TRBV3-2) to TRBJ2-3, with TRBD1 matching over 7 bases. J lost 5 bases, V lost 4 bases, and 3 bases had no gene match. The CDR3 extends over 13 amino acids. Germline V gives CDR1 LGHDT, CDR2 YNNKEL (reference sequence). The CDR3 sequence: CASSRGGRDTQYF. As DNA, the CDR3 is TGTGCCAGCAGCCGAGGGGGCCGAGATACGCAGTATTTT.